Following are 7 T cell receptor beta chains from one sample sequenced in a study of T cell responses to AZD1222 COVID-19 vaccine. Assay: immunoSEQ multiplex PCR; the TCRdb copy retains only in-frame clones and omits some. Of around 58,000 clones in the sample, about 81% were seen once. Sequenced here: peripheral blood, sampled on day 0 of AZD1222 vaccination. These receptors all stem from an adult in good health.

The V call is TRBV7-9, the J call TRBJ1-1; 8 bases line up with TRBD1. The ends lost 4 bases at V and 7 bases at J; junction bases unmatched: 8. Per the germline V gene, CDR1 is SEHNR and CDR2 is FQNEAQ (reference sequence). The CDR3 length is 14 residues. CDR3 DNA sequence: TGTGCCAGCAGCTCATTGACAGGGGAACATGAAGCTTTCTTT. Its translation: CASSSLTGEHEAFF.

V is TRBV5-1 and J is TRBJ1-1; TRBD1 agrees at 9 bases. V was clipped by 4 bases and J by 2 bases; unmatched bases: 6. The CDR3 loop spans 15 amino acids. Germline lookup yields CDR1 SGHRS and CDR2 YFSETQ. CDR3: CASSGTGGSNTEAFF. DNA of the CDR3: TGCGCCAGCAGCGGTACAGGGGGCTCAAACACTGAAGCTTTCTTT.

J is TRBJ2-7 and V is TRBV14, with D uncertain. Per the germline V gene, CDR1 is SGHDN and CDR2 is FVKESK. The CDR3 is made up of 14 amino acids. Trimming took 2 bases from V and 0 from J, leaving 8 bases between them. The DNA for the CDR3 is TGTGCCAGCAGCCAATGGGTGAGCTCCTACGAGCAGTACTTC. Its protein is CASSQWVSSYEQYF.

The chain carries TRBV5-1 and TRBJ2-3; 8 positions agree with TRBD2. With 5 bases clipped from V and 1 base from J, the junction kept 3 bases outside the gene matches. Germline-derived CDR1 and CDR2 are SGHRS and YFSETQ. CDR3 length equals 14 residues. CDR3 coding DNA: TGCGCCAGCAGGTCTAGCGGGCGCACAGATACGCAGTATTTT. As protein: CASRSSGRTDTQYF. Based on the CDR3 plus reference TRBV5-1 and TRBJ2-3, the full variable domain is KAGVTQTPRYLIKTRGQQVTLSCSPISGHRSVSWYQQTPGQGLQFLFEYFSETQRNKGNFPGRFSGRQFSNSRSEMNVSTLELGDSALYLCASRSSGRTDTQYFGPGTRLTVL.

The chain employs TRBV28 and TRBJ2-5, with TRBD2 as a possible D gene (6 bases). Looked up from germline, CDR1 is MDHEN and CDR2 is SYDVKM. Trimming removed 7 bases from V and 7 bases from J, with 13 bases in between. The CDR3 covers 12 residues. As DNA, the CDR3 is TGTGCCAGCACCGTTAGCGGACGGACCCAGTACTTC. It is translated as CASTVSGRTQYF.

V is TRBV7-9 and J is TRBJ1-3; D gene uncertain. The germline V and J ends were trimmed by 1 base and 0 bases, with 7 bases remaining between them. The CDR3 runs to 15 residues. Germline V gives CDR1 SEHNR, CDR2 FQNEAQ (reference sequence). The CDR3 here is CASSLEGFSGNTIYF. The CDR3 nucleotides read TGTGCCAGCAGCTTAGAAGGATTCTCTGGAAACACCATATATTTT.

This clone was counted between two and nine times. The rearrangement links TRBV6-6 to TRBJ2-5, with 8 bases lining up with TRBD1. The V segment lost 5 bases and the J segment 5 bases; nucleotides outside the gene matches: 7. CDR3 size: 14 residues. The germline gives CDR1 MNHNY, CDR2 SVGAGI (reference sequence). The chain's CDR3 is CASSRRQGYETQYF. CDR3 coding DNA: TGTGCCAGCAGTCGCCGACAGGGGTATGAGACCCAGTACTTC.